Listed here are 20 T cell receptor beta chains from one sample, sequenced in a study of blood T cell repertoires in COVID-19. The method was immunoSEQ multiplex PCR; TCRdb's version includes in-frame clones alone and lacks a portion of them. The table has 65,000 or so clones, just under 85% seen once. Sample: peripheral blood. The receptors derive from a man aged 60 to 75 with acute or convalescent COVID-19.

The rearrangement joins TRBV28 to TRBJ1-1; 8 bases are a match to TRBD1. The germline CDR1 and CDR2 sequences are MDHEN and SYDVKM. This CDR3 has 15 residues. Trimming took 1 base from V and 4 from J; bases not matched to a gene: 5. The CDR3 here is CASSLLRQGLTEAFF. The CDR3 coding sequence is TGTGCCAGCAGTTTATTGAGACAGGGGCTCACTGAAGCTTTCTTT.

The chain combines TRBV10-3 with TRBJ1-1; D is undetermined. Trimming removed 0 bases from V and 5 bases from J, with 16 bases in between. Germline CDR1 reads ENHRY; CDR2 reads SYGVKD. This CDR3 comprises 16 residues. CDR3 coding DNA: TGTGCCATCAGTGAGTCGGGGAGGAGAAGTCGGACTGAAGCTTTCTTT. It translates to CAISESGRRSRTEAFF.

The chain joins TRBV13 to TRBJ2-7; weak D call: TRBD2 (5 bases). V was cut by 3 bases and J by 1 base, with 10 bases left in between. Germline loops: CDR1 PRHDT, CDR2 FYEKMQ (reference sequence). This CDR3 has 14 residues. The CDR3 DNA sequence: TGTGCCAGCAGCTTGGGAGAAAGGTCCTACGAGCAGTACTTC. As protein: CASSLGERSYEQYF.

The chain carries TRBV5-1 and TRBJ2-1; 7 bases line up with TRBD2. V trimming: 4 bases; J trimming: 6 bases; junction bases outside the gene matches: 7. Per the germline V gene, CDR1 is SGHRS and CDR2 is YFSETQ. The CDR3 runs to 14 residues. Here the CDR3 reads CASSPMTSLNEQFF. DNA for the CDR3: TGCGCCAGCAGCCCGATGACTAGCCTCAATGAGCAGTTCTTC.

The chain is built from TRBV19 and TRBJ2-5; 7 bases map to TRBD1. The CDR3 is 16 amino acids. Per germline, CDR1 LNHDA and CDR2 SQIVND (reference sequence). Trimming removed 4 bases from V and 1 base from J; junction bases left unmatched: 9. CDR3 nucleotide sequence: TGTGCCAGTAGTACATTCTCGCGACAGGGCCAAGAGACCCAGTACTTC. As protein: CASSTFSRQGQETQYF.

The chain employs TRBV12-3 or TRBV12-4 and TRBJ1-5, with a weak D call TRBD1 (5 bases). The CDR3 has 13 residues. Between the trimmed V and J ends, which lost 6 bases and 6 bases, there was a span of 12 bases. CDR3 sequence (DNA): TGTGCCAGCAGGTCAGGGTTAGTTCAGCCCCAGCATTTT. As protein: CASRSGLVQPQHF.

This chain uses TRBV6-4 with TRBJ1-6; 7 bases agree with TRBD1. Germline V gene lookup returns CDR1 MRHNA and CDR2 SNTAGT. CDR3 length: 13 residues. J lost 8 bases, V lost 6 bases, and 4 bases had no gene match. The chain's CDR3 is CASSPQGDSPLHF. CDR3 in DNA: TGTGCCAGCAGCCCCCAGGGGGATTCACCCCTCCACTTT.

The chain joins TRBV19 to TRBJ2-6; D perhaps matches TRBD1 (6 bases). This CDR3 comprises 17 residues. Germline assignment: CDR1 LNHDA and CDR2 SQIVND (reference sequence). V lost 3 bases and J lost 0, with 12 bases in between. The CDR3 here is CASSIGQGSSGANVLTF. The CDR3 DNA is TGTGCCAGTAGTATTGGGCAGGGGAGCTCTGGGGCCAACGTCCTGACTTTC.

V usage is TRBV24-1 and J usage is TRBJ2-7, with TRBD1 matching over 9 bases. V lost 10 bases and J lost 2; bases outside the gene matches: 11. The CDR3 runs to 15 residues. Germline CDR1 reads KGHDR; CDR2 reads SFDVKD. The CDR3 DNA reads as TGTGCCACGGATGATGGGACAGGGAACCCCTACGAGCAGTACTTC. Translated, it gives CATDDGTGNPYEQYF.

The V gene is TRBV2, the J gene TRBJ1-5; 10 bases fit TRBD1. The ends lost 11 bases at V and 0 bases at J; junction bases unmatched: 16. The CDR3 loop spans 18 amino acids. In germline, CDR1 is SNHLY, CDR2 FYNNEI. The CDR3 here is CAPLVGQGIRFSNQPQHF. CDR3 sequence (DNA): TGTGCCCCCCTCGTGGGACAGGGGATTCGGTTTAGCAATCAGCCCCAGCATTTT.

The rearrangement uses TRBV5-1 and TRBJ2-5; D call uncertain. This CDR3 comprises 11 residues. With 4 bases removed from V and 1 base from J, the gap between germline ends came to 2 bases. Germline V CDR1 and CDR2: SGHRS, YFSETQ. CDR3 sequence: CASSLQETQYF. CDR3 nucleotides: TGCGCCAGCAGCCTCCAAGAGACCCAGTACTTC.

This clone was seen once. The gene calls are TRBV4-2 and TRBJ1-4; no firm D call. V lost 8 bases and J 7 bases, leaving 14 bases between the germline ends. Germline-derived CDR1 and CDR2 are LGHNA and YNFKEQ. The length of the CDR3 is 13 residues. CDR3 coding DNA: TGTGCCAGCGGTGGCCTATCGGGTGAAAAACTGTTTTTT. This translates into CASGGLSGEKLFF.

This chain connects TRBV5-4 to TRBJ2-2; 9 bases align to TRBD1. The CDR3 runs to 15 residues. V lost 0 bases and J lost 3; bases outside the gene matches: 0. The germline V gene encodes CDR1 SGHNT and CDR2 YYREEE (reference sequence). The CDR3 here is CASSLGTGDTGELFF. In DNA, the CDR3 is TGTGCCAGCAGCTTGGGGACAGGGGACACCGGGGAGCTGTTTTTT.

CDR3 DNA: TGCGCCAGCAGCCAAGCGGGCCAGGGGAGCTCTGGAAACACCATATATTTT. This gives the protein CASSQAGQGSSGNTIYF. This chain connects TRBV4-1 to TRBJ1-3; tentatively, D is TRBD1 (6 bases). Germline V lookup: CDR1 MGHRA, CDR2 YSYEKL. This CDR3 is built from 17 residues. The V end lost 1 base, the J end lost 0 bases, and 13 bases lay between the germline ends.

This sequence joins TRBV2 and TRBJ1-2, with D possibly matching TRBD1 (5 bases). The CDR3 runs 11 residues. Germline CDR1 is SNHLY and CDR2 is FYNNEI. V was shortened by 5 bases and J by 7 bases, with 8 bases between the two germline ends. CDR3 nucleotide sequence: TGTGCCAGCAGTTTGACAGCTGGCTACACCTTC. It encodes CASSLTAGYTF.

The chain is built from TRBV7-9 and TRBJ1-1; possibly TRBD1 for D (6 bases). The length of the CDR3 is 14 residues. V was pared by 3 bases and J by 4 bases, with 12 bases between. Germline loops: CDR1 SEHNR, CDR2 FQNEAQ (reference sequence). The CDR3: CASSLAGVSTEAFF. The CDR3 DNA sequence: TGTGCCAGCAGCTTGGCAGGGGTTTCCACTGAAGCTTTCTTT.

The chain joins TRBV6-5 to TRBJ2-3; D unresolved. V lost 3 bases and J lost 3, with 7 bases in between. Per germline, CDR1 MNHEY and CDR2 SVGAGI. The length of the CDR3 is 13 residues. The CDR3 here is CASSYPGTDTQYF. CDR3 nucleotides: TGTGCCAGCAGTTATCCGGGTACAGATACGCAGTATTTT.

The V call is TRBV9, the J call TRBJ2-3, with 8 bases identical to TRBD1. Germline assignment: CDR1 SGDLS and CDR2 YYNGEE. After removal of 4 bases from V and 10 bases from J, the junction contained 23 bases not matched to a gene. The CDR3 is made up of 18 amino acids. CDR3 bases: TGTGCCAGCAGCCCAAAATTTCCGGGACAGGAGCCCGTGAGTTCGCAGTATTTT. This gives the protein CASSPKFPGQEPVSSQYF. Full variable domain (outside the CDR3, taken from reference TRBV9 and TRBJ2-3): DSGVTQTPKHLITATGQRVTLRCSPRSGDLSVYWYQQSLDQGLQFLIQYYNGEERAKGNILERFSAQQFPDLHSELNLSSLELGDSALYFCASSPKFPGQEPVSSQYFGPGTRLTVL.

The rearrangement links TRBV6-5 to TRBJ2-1; 9 nucleotides agree with TRBD1. CDR3 length: 14 residues. The germline gives CDR1 MNHEY, CDR2 SVGAGI. Losses at the gene ends were 4 bases for V and 3 bases for J; bases not matched to a gene: 1. DNA for the CDR3: TGTGCCAGCAGTTGGACAGGGGACTACAATGAGCAGTTCTTC. It is translated as CASSWTGDYNEQFF.

The chain combines TRBV25-1 with TRBJ1-1, with D possibly TRBD1 on 6 matching bases. The length of the CDR3 is 13 residues. Trimming cost V 5 bases and J 5 bases, with 12 bases left between them. Per the germline V gene, CDR1 is MGHDK and CDR2 is SYGVNS. CDR3: CASSYTGLTEAFF. The CDR3 DNA reads as TGTGCCAGCAGTTACACAGGGCTTACTGAAGCTTTCTTT.